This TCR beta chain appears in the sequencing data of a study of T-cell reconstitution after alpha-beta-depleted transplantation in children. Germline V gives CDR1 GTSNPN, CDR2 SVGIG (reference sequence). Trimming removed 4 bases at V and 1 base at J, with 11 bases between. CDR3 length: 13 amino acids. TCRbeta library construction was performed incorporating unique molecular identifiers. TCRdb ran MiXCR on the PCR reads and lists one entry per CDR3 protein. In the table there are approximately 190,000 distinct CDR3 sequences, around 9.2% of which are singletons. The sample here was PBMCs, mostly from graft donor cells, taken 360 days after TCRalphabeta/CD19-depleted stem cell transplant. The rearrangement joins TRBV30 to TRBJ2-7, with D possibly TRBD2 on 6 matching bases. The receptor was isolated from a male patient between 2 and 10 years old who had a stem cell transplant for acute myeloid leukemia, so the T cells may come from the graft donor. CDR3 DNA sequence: TGTGCCTGGAACCTGGGACTGTCCTACGAGCAGTACGTC. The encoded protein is CAWNLGLSYEQYV.